This T cell receptor beta chain was documented in a study of response to subunit inactivated influenza vaccine. V lost 3 bases and J lost 10, with 17 bases in between. Germline CDR1 is DFQATT and CDR2 is SNEGSKA (reference sequence). The CDR3 runs 13 residues. This clonotype was counted only a few times. Via MiXCR, TCRdb re-called the RT-PCR reads, giving one row per CDR3 protein. This sample has roughly 500,000 distinct CDR3 sequences, with approximately 15% found just once. The V and J genes are TRBV20-1 and TRBJ2-3; D perhaps matches TRBD1 (5 bases). The clonotype comes from a man aged 50 to 69 who received an inactivated influenza vaccine. The material was CD4+ T cells sorted from PBMCs, obtained less than 30 months after vaccination. The CDR3 spells CSASFRTTDAQYF. CDR3 DNA sequence: TGCAGTGCTAGTTTTCGGACAACTGATGCGCAGTATTTT.